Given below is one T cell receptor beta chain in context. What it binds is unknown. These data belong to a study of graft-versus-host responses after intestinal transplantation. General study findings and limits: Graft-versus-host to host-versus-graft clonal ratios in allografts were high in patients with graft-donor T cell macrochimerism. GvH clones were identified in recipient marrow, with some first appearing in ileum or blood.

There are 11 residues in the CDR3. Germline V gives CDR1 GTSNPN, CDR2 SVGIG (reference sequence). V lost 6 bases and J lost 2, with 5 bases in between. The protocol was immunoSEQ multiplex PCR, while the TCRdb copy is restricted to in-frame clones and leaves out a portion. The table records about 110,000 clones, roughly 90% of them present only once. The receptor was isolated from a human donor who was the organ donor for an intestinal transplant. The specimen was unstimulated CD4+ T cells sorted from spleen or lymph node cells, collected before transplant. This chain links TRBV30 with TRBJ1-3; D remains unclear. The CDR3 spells CACEAGNTIYF. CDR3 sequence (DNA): TGTGCCTGCGAAGCTGGAAACACCATATATTTT.